This TCR beta chain was sequenced in a study of blood T cells in healthy people across ages. There are a few counts of this clonotype. Its target is unknown. Approximately 9.1 milliliters was the volume of peripheral blood drawn from each donor. Per-sample yields of isolated PBMCs were at least 6 million. Trimming at V came to 4 bases and at J to 3 bases, leaving 14 bases not matched to a gene. The CDR3 is 18 residues long. In germline, CDR1 is SGDLS, CDR2 YYNGEE. Whole-study results and caveats: There were more naive CD4+ cells and higher diversity in long-lived donors than in aged donors. Diversity of TCR beta per million T cells declined in a roughly linear way with age.

Next came a second PCR, run for about 6 to 12 cycles, which used a sample-barcoded 5' primer along with a J-beta primer mix. TCRdb processed the 5' RACE reads anew with MiXCR; each CDR3 protein has one entry. This sample has 700,000 to 900,000 distinct CDR3 sequences, with about 55% found just once. This sequence originates from an elderly man in good health. The V and J genes are TRBV9 and TRBJ2-3; 10 bases are shared with TRBD2. The source material was blood. The CDR3 DNA reads TGTGCCAGCAGCCCCCGGTTCGTACTAGCGGGACGGACAGATACGCAGTATTTT. It specifies CASSPRFVLAGRTDTQYF.